What follows are 2 T cell receptor beta chains derived from one specimen sequenced in a study of T cells in Graves' hyperthyroidism and ophthalmopathy (dated by TCRdb to the late 2010s). Libraries were constructed by multiplex PCR. The listed sequencing device is Illumina HiSeq 2000. The TCR beta CDR3 regions were amplified from the RNA transcripts. A first-round RT-PCR of the TCR CDR3 used the HTBI primer set with the Qiagen OneStep RT-PCR kit. TCRdb redid the processing of the public reads, applying fastp at Q25 and MiXCR, and retained in-frame beta chains. Rows with one shared CDR3 protein collapse into an entry with the most common genes and DNA. Recorded for this sample are around 580,000 distinct CDR3 sequences; 46% of them occurred a single time. Of the sample, about 8.3% is held by the ten largest clones. The sample taken for sequencing was peripheral blood or thyroid tissue (not recorded which). The origin of the receptors is a woman between 18 and 29 years old with Graves' hyperthyroidism.

This clonotype has ten or more counts. The chain links TRBV29-1 to TRBJ1-3, with unresolved D. CDR1 and CDR2 from the germline V gene are SQVTM and ANQGSEA. With 1 base removed from V and 5 bases from J, the gap between germline ends came to 9 bases. This CDR3 is built from 13 residues. CDR3 sequence reads: CSVEVENRNTIYF. In nucleotides, the CDR3 is TGCAGCGTTGAAGTGGAGAATCGAAACACCATATATTTT.

The chain recombines TRBV11-2 with TRBJ1-1; D perhaps matches TRBD1 (5 bases). The V end was cut by 8 bases, the J end by 3 bases, with 19 bases between. Looked up from germline, CDR1 is SGHAT and CDR2 is FQNNGV. The CDR3 has 15 amino acids. The CDR3 is CASDPGRGWDTEAFF. The CDR3 DNA reads as TGTGCCAGCGACCCAGGGCGGGGATGGGACACTGAAGCTTTCTTT.